The 4 T cell receptor beta chains given below trace back to one sample, sequenced in a study of T-cell reconstitution after alpha-beta-depleted transplantation in children. Unique molecular identifiers tagged the TCRbeta library. TCRdb processed the PCR reads anew with MiXCR; each CDR3 protein has one entry. The table has some 200,000 distinct CDR3 sequences, about 6% seen once. Material: PBMCs, obtained before TCRalphabeta/CD19-depleted stem cell transplant. The receptors originated from a girl under three years old with combined immunodeficiency, due to receive a stem cell transplant.

This clonotype was recorded many times. The chain has TRBV28 and TRBJ2-3, with TRBD2 identical over 14 bases. V shed 8 bases, J shed 2 bases, and the junction held 6 bases outside the gene matches. CDR3 size: 16 residues. Germline lookup yields CDR1 MDHEN and CDR2 SYDVKM. CDR3 protein: CASPGLAGAFTDTQYF. CDR3 nucleotides: TGTGCCAGCCCGGGACTAGCGGGAGCTTTCACAGATACGCAGTATTTT. The whole variable domain, remainder taken from reference TRBV28 and TRBJ2-3, is DVKVTQSSRYLVKRTGEKVFLECVQDMDHENMFWYRQDPGLGLRLIYFSYDVKMKEKGDIPEGYSVSREKKERFSLILESASTNQTSMYLCASPGLAGAFTDTQYFGPGTRLTVL.

This clonotype appeared a few times. The chain links TRBV5-6 to TRBJ1-2; 7 bases are shared with TRBD1. V lost 1 base, J lost 4 bases, and 7 bases stayed unmatched. This CDR3 contains 15 residues. Germline CDR1 reads SGHDT; CDR2 reads YYEEEE. The CDR3 DNA reads TGTGCCAGCAGCTTGCAGGGGGTACGGGGCTATGGCTACACCTTC. It yields the protein CASSLQGVRGYGYTF.

There are many counts of this clonotype. J is TRBJ2-3 and V is TRBV4-1; D unresolved. The V end lost 0 bases, the J end lost 0 bases, and 10 bases lay between the germline ends. CDR1 is MGHRA, CDR2 YSYEKL, per germline. The length of the CDR3 is 16 residues. The CDR3 nucleotides are TGCGCCAGCAGCCAAGATCCCGCGACTAGCACAGATACGCAGTATTTT. Translated, it gives CASSQDPATSTDTQYF.

This clonotype came up many times. The chain recombines TRBV4-3 with TRBJ1-2, with D possibly being TRBD1 (5 bases). Germline V CDR1 and CDR2: LGHNA, YSLEER. Between the trimmed V and J ends, which lost 1 base and 5 bases, there was a span of 14 bases. The CDR3 runs to 15 residues. CDR3 protein: CASSQGVGAQYGYTF. In DNA, the CDR3 is TGCGCCAGCAGCCAAGGGGTAGGGGCCCAGTATGGCTACACCTTC.